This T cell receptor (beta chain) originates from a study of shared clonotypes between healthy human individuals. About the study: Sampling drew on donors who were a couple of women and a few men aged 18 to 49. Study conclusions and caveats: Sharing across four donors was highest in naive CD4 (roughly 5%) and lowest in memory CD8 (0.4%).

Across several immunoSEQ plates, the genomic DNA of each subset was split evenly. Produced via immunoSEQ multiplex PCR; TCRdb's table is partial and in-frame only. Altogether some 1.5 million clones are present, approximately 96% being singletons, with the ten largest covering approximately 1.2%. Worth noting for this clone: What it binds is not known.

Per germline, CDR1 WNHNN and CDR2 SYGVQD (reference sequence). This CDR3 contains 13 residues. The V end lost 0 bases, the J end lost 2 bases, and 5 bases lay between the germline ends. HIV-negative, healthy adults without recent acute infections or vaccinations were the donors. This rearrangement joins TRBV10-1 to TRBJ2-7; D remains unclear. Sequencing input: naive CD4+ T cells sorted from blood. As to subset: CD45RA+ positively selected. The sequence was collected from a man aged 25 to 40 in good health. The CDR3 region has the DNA TGCGCCAGCAGTGAGTCTGGAACCTACGAGCAGTACTTC. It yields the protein CASSESGTYEQYF.